The 26 T cell receptor beta chains in this list originate from one sample, sequenced in a study of regulatory T cells in long-lasting Graves disease. The time point denotes: newly diagnosed GD, antithyroid drugs for less than 3 months. Following extraction of RNA from PBMCs, that RNA was used to make the TCR library. iRepertoire HTBI primers and Arm-PCR of CDR3 regions built TCR beta libraries. TCRdb analysed the multiplex PCR reads with MiXCR anew, one entry per CDR3 protein. The sample contains under 300,000 distinct CDR3 sequences, 20% of which appear only once. The material was peripheral blood mononuclear cells (PBMCs), obtained at new diagnosis, from a patient treated with antithyroid drugs. These receptors originate from a female donor with Graves disease.

The chain couples TRBV20-1 to TRBJ1-5; tentative D call: TRBD1 (6 bases). V was pared by 3 bases and J by 0 bases, with 24 bases between. CDR1 is DFQATT and CDR2 is SNEGSKA in the germline V gene (reference sequence). The CDR3 extends over 19 amino acids. Here the CDR3 reads CSASLAGATLPDSNQPQHF. In DNA, the CDR3 is TGCAGTGCTAGTCTGGCAGGGGCGACTCTCCCGGATAGCAATCAGCCCCAGCATTTT.

Ten or more counts support this clonotype. V and J are TRBV20-1 and TRBJ1-2; D ambiguous. The length of the CDR3 is 14 residues. V was cut by 2 bases and J by 2 bases, with 12 bases left in between. Germline CDR1 is DFQATT and CDR2 is SNEGSKA (reference sequence). Written as DNA, the CDR3 is TGCAGTGCTAGAACGGCAATAGCAAACTATGGCTACACCTTC. It is translated as CSARTAIANYGYTF.

The rearrangement uses TRBV7-6 and TRBJ2-1, with D possibly being TRBD2 (7 bases). The CDR3 is made up of 15 amino acids. Germline assignment: CDR1 SGHVS and CDR2 FNYEAQ. Trimming left V 1 base short and J 9 bases short, with 16 bases between. Written as DNA, the CDR3 is TGTGCCAGCAGCTTAGGCCGGGGGGCTATCAGTGAGCAGTTCTTC. Protein product: CASSLGRGAISEQFF.

This clonotype was recorded at least ten times. The chain uses TRBV30 and TRBJ2-7, with 9 bases identical to TRBD1. The V segment lost 4 bases and the J segment 3 bases; nucleotides outside the gene matches: 7. Germline values: CDR1 GTSNPN, CDR2 SVGIG (reference sequence). This CDR3 has 14 residues. The CDR3 DNA is TGTGCCTGGACCCCCGGGACAGGGCGCTACGAGCAGTACTTC. Its translation is CAWTPGTGRYEQYF.

This clonotype was seen repeatedly, ten times or more. The chain combines TRBV12-3 or TRBV12-4 with TRBJ2-5; D unresolved. Trimming took 5 bases from V and 0 from J, leaving 13 bases between them. The CDR3 extends over 15 amino acids. The CDR3 spells CASSPEARYQETQYF. The CDR3 DNA is TGTGCCAGCAGTCCAGAAGCTAGGTACCAAGAGACCCAGTACTTC.

This clonotype has a single count. The CDR3 DNA reads as TGTGCCATCAGTGAGCGACAGGGGGACAGGCCCCAGCATTTT. This sequence encodes CAISERQGDRPQHF. The J gene is TRBJ1-5, the V gene TRBV10-3; 9 bases match TRBD1. Germline CDR1 reads ENHRY; CDR2 reads SYGVKD. The CDR3 covers 14 residues. After removal of 2 bases from V and 9 bases from J, the junction contained 5 bases not matched to a gene.

This clonotype was counted at least ten times. The V call is TRBV12-5, the J call TRBJ2-3; D is possibly TRBD2 (6 bases). Germline V gene sequence: CDR1 LGHNT, CDR2 FRNRAP. The length of the CDR3 is 16 residues. V lost 5 bases to trimming and J lost 2 bases, with 17 bases between them. The CDR3 is CASGPYPEGSTDTQYF. In DNA form, the CDR3 reads TGTGCTAGTGGTCCCTACCCGGAGGGGTCCACAGATACGCAGTATTTT.

This clonotype was detected ten times or more. The rearrangement links TRBV11-1 to TRBJ2-3; the D gene could be TRBD1 or TRBD2 (5 bases each). This CDR3 contains 14 residues. V shed 0 bases and J shed 3 bases, with 7 bases lying between them. Germline V lookup: CDR1 SGHAT, CDR2 FQDESV (reference sequence). The CDR3 loop reads CASSLAGVTDTQYF. CDR3 in DNA: TGTGCCAGCAGCTTAGCGGGGGTGACAGATACGCAGTATTTT.

In this sample, this clonotype turned up many times. The chain employs TRBV5-1 and TRBJ1-1, with D tentatively TRBD1 (5 bases). CDR1 and CDR2 from the germline V gene are SGHRS and YFSETQ. V dropped 4 bases and J dropped 4 bases, with 14 bases sitting between them. The length of the CDR3 is 14 residues. The CDR3 nucleotides read TGCGCCAGCAGCACAAGGCAGGGAGGCACTGAAGCTTTCTTT. This translates into CASSTRQGGTEAFF.

This clonotype occurred many times. The gene calls are TRBV11-2 and TRBJ1-1; D gene unclear. The CDR3 runs to 12 residues. Germline V gene lookup returns CDR1 SGHAT and CDR2 FQNNGV. Trimming removed 4 bases at V and 10 bases at J, with 13 bases between. The CDR3 sequence is CASSSWSFGAFF. The CDR3 coding sequence is TGTGCCAGCAGCTCATGGTCTTTTGGAGCTTTCTTT.

This clonotype was detected many times. The chain is built from TRBV4-2 and TRBJ2-7; TRBD2 agrees at 7 bases. V lost 3 bases, J lost 2 bases, and 1 base stayed unmatched. Germline-derived CDR1 and CDR2 are LGHNA and YNFKEQ. The CDR3 length is 13 residues. The CDR3 DNA reads as TGTGCCAGCAGCCAGGGGGGGGCCTACGAGCAGTACTTC. It encodes CASSQGGAYEQYF.

This clonotype came up many times. The chain couples TRBV3-1 to TRBJ2-7, with D unclear. The V and J ends lost 0 bases and 0 bases respectively, with 6 bases between them. Germline CDR1 LGHDT, CDR2 YNNKEL (reference sequence). The CDR3 is made up of 14 amino acids. The CDR3 coding sequence is TGTGCCAGCAGCCAAGATGCAGGCTCCTACGAGCAGTACTTC. As protein: CASSQDAGSYEQYF.

Ten or more counts support this clonotype. The rearrangement joins TRBV7-2 to TRBJ2-2, with TRBD2 as a possible D gene (6 bases). Germline V lookup: CDR1 SGHTA, CDR2 FQGNSA. Trimming cost V 2 bases and J 0 bases, with 10 bases left between them. The length of the CDR3 is 16 residues. The CDR3 DNA reads TGTGCCAGCAGCTTAAGGGCGGGGACGAACACCGGGGAGCTGTTTTTT. Translation: CASSLRAGTNTGELFF.

This clonotype was seen many times. This rearrangement joins TRBV27 to TRBJ2-2; perhaps D is TRBD1 or TRBD2 (5 bases each). This CDR3 is 17 amino acids long. V was cut by 5 bases and J by 0 bases, with 16 bases left in between. CDR1 and CDR2 (germline): MNHEY, SMNVEV (reference sequence). The CDR3 nucleotides read TGTGCCAGCAGTATGTCACGGGGACGCCCGAACACCGGGGAGCTGTTTTTT. Protein sequence: CASSMSRGRPNTGELFF.

At least ten counts were recorded for this clonotype. This chain joins TRBV6-2 or TRBV6-3 and TRBJ2-1, with 12 bases identical to TRBD2. This CDR3 is 16 amino acids long. Germline CDR1 and CDR2: MNHEY and SVGEGT. V was clipped by 2 bases and J by 7 bases; unmatched bases: 6. The CDR3 region has the DNA TGTGCCAGCAGTTACAGACTAGCGGGAGTAGGTAATGAGCAGTTCTTC. Translated, it gives CASSYRLAGVGNEQFF.

The table lists this clonotype with many counts. The V and J genes are TRBV7-2 and TRBJ2-7, with a weak D call TRBD2 (5 bases). The germline CDR1 and CDR2 sequences are SGHTA and FQGNSA. The V and J ends lost 5 bases and 3 bases respectively, with 14 bases between them. The CDR3 runs 14 residues. The CDR3 region has the DNA TGTGCCAGCAGCCCTAGAGAGGGCCTCTACGAGCAGTACTTC. It encodes CASSPREGLYEQYF.

This clonotype appeared many times. CDR3 sequence reads: CSVYSHTGELFF. The CDR3 DNA reads TGCAGTGTTTATAGCCATACCGGGGAGCTGTTTTTT. This chain joins TRBV20-1 and TRBJ2-2, with D uncertain. Germline V lookup: CDR1 DFQATT, CDR2 SNEGSKA (reference sequence). The CDR3 is 12 amino acids. The V gene lost 7 bases and the J gene lost 5 bases, with 11 bases spanning the gap.

This clonotype was detected ten times or more. The chain has TRBV2 and TRBJ2-1, with D possibly matching TRBD1 (5 bases). CDR3 length equals 14 residues. The germline V gene has CDR1 SNHLY and CDR2 FYNNEI. V lost 11 bases, J lost 0 bases, and 14 bases lay in between. The chain's CDR3 is CAVTGRSSYNEQFF. The CDR3 DNA follows: TGTGCCGTAACAGGCAGGAGCTCCTACAATGAGCAGTTCTTC.

This chain joins TRBV11-2 and TRBJ2-5; 7 nucleotides match TRBD1. Losses at the gene ends were 4 bases for V and 5 bases for J; bases not matched to a gene: 13. The CDR3 spans 16 residues. Germline loops: CDR1 SGHAT, CDR2 FQNNGV. The CDR3 nucleotides are TGTGCCAGCAGCTCGCTCCAGGGGGTAGGCGGGGAGACCCAGTACTTC. It specifies CASSSLQGVGGETQYF.

This clonotype was seen more than once but under ten times. A far larger clone differs by one base, so this is likely a read error. The chain recombines TRBV7-2 with TRBJ2-5; the D is unclear. Trimming took off 5 bases at V and 11 bases at J, with 21 bases between the two ends. Germline CDR1 SGHTA, CDR2 FQGNSA. This CDR3 is 14 amino acids long. In DNA, the CDR3 is TGTGCCAGCAGCCTCGACCCCGGACCCGATGAGCAGTACTTC. As protein: CASSLDPGPDEQYF.

This clonotype was seen many times. V is TRBV7-2 and J is TRBJ2-1; 10 nucleotides match TRBD2. The V gene end was trimmed by 2 bases and the J gene end by 7 bases; junction bases not matched to a gene: 8. The CDR3 extends over 16 amino acids. In germline, CDR1 is SGHTA, CDR2 FQGNSA. The chain's CDR3 is CASSLSASGGGNEQFF. The DNA for the CDR3 is TGTGCCAGCAGCTTATCAGCTAGCGGGGGAGGGAATGAGCAGTTCTTC.

This clonotype showed up just a few times. The chain is built from TRBV4-1 and TRBJ1-5; perhaps TRBD1 as D (5 bases). Germline values: CDR1 MGHRA, CDR2 YSYEKL. CDR3 length: 17 residues. The germline V and J ends were trimmed by 1 base and 2 bases, with 15 bases remaining between them. CDR3 region: CASSQGMGRTGNQPQHF. The CDR3 DNA reads as TGCGCCAGCAGCCAAGGAATGGGGCGGACGGGCAATCAGCCCCAGCATTTT.

In this sample, this clonotype turned up many times. The chain is built from TRBV11-2 and TRBJ2-1, with D unresolved. The CDR3 loop spans 14 amino acids. Deletions cut 4 bases from V and 7 bases from J, with 14 bases between. The V gene's germline CDR1 is SGHAT and CDR2 FQNNGV. CDR3 bases: TGTGCCAGCAGCTCTCCGTATAGAGGAAATGAGCAGTTCTTC. It yields the protein CASSSPYRGNEQFF.

Many counts were recorded for this clonotype. The chain recombines TRBV11-2 with TRBJ2-1; TRBD1 matches 8 bases. J was trimmed by 6 bases and V by 1 base; bases with no gene match: 5. Looked up from germline, CDR1 is SGHAT and CDR2 is FQNNGV. This CDR3 has 15 residues. The chain's CDR3 is CASSLGTGLGNEQFF. Here the CDR3 DNA reads TGTGCCAGCAGCTTAGGGACAGGGTTGGGCAATGAGCAGTTCTTC.

The chain has TRBV4-3 and TRBJ2-7, with D hard to call. V was pared by 0 bases and J by 0 bases, with 6 bases between. CDR1 and CDR2 (germline): LGHNA, YSLEER. The CDR3 spans 14 residues. The CDR3 coding sequence is TGCGCCAGCAGCCAAGATTGGGGCTCCTACGAGCAGTACTTC. Translating gives CASSQDWGSYEQYF.

This clonotype was counted many times. The chain recombines TRBV9 with TRBJ2-3; D might be TRBD2 (6 bases). Germline V CDR1 and CDR2: SGDLS, YYNGEE. The CDR3 length is 16 residues. V was trimmed by 3 bases and J by 2 bases, leaving 16 bases between them. The CDR3 bases are TGTGCCAGCAGCGACGGGACCGGGACTCTCACAGATACGCAGTATTTT. Amino acid sequence: CASSDGTGTLTDTQYF.